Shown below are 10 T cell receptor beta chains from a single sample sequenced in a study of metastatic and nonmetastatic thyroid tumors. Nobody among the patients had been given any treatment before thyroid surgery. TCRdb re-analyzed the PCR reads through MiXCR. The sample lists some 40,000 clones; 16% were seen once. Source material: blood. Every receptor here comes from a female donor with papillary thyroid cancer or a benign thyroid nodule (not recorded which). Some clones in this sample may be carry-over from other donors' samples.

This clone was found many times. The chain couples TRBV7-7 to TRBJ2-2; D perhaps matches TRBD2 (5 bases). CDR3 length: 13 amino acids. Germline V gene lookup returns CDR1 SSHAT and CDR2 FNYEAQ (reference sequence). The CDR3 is CASAMDYTGELFF. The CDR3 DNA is TGTGCTAGCGCCATGGATTACACCGGGGAGCTGTTTTTT.

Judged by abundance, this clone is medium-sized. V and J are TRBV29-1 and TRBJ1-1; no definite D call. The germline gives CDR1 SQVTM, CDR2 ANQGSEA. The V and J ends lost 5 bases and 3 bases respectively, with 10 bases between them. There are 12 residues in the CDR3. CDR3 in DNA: TGCAGCGTTCTCAGATTTGACACTGAAGCTTTCTTT. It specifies CSVLRFDTEAFF.

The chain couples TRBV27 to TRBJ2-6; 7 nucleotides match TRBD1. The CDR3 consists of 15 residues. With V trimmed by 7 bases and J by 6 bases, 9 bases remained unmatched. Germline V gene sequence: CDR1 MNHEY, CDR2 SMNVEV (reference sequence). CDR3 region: CASKTGVSAANVLTF. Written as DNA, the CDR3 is TGTGCCAGCAAAACAGGGGTCTCGGCGGCCAACGTCCTGACTTTC.

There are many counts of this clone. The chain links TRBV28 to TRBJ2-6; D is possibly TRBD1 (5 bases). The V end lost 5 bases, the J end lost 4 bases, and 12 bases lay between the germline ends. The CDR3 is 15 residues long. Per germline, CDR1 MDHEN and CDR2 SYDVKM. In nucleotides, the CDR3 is TGTGCCAGCAGTCTCTCCAGGGCCGGGGCCAACGTCCTGACTTTC. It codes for CASSLSRAGANVLTF. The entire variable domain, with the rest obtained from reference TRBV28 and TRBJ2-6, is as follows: DVKVTQSSRYLVKRTGEKVFLECVQDMDHENMFWYRQDPGLGLRLIYFSYDVKMKEKGDIPEGYSVSREKKERFSLILESASTNQTSMYLCASSLSRAGANVLTFGAGSRLTVL.

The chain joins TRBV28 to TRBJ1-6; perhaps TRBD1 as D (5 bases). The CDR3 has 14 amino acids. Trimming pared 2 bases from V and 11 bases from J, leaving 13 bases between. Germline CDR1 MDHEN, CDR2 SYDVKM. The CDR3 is CASSLGGLSAPLHF. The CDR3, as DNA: TGTGCCAGCAGTTTAGGGGGACTGAGTGCACCCCTCCACTTT.

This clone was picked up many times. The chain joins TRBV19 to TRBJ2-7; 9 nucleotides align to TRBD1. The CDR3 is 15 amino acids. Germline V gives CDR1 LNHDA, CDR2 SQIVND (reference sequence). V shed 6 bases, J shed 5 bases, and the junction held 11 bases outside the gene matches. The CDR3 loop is CASRARGQGGNEQYF. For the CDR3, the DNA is TGTGCCAGTAGGGCTCGGGGACAGGGTGGTAACGAGCAGTACTTC.

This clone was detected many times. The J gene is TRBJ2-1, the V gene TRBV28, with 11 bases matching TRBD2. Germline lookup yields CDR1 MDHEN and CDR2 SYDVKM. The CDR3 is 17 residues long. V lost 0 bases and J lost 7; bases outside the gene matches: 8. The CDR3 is CASSLWGLAGGLNEQFF. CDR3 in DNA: TGTGCCAGCAGTTTATGGGGGTTAGCGGGGGGGCTTAATGAGCAGTTCTTC.

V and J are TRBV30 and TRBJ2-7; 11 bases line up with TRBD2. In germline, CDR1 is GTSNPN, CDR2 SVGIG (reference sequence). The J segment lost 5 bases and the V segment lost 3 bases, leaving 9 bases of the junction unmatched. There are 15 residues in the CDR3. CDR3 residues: CAWRRSTSGTDEQYF. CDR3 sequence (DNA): TGTGCCTGGAGGCGGTCGACTAGCGGGACAGACGAGCAGTACTTC. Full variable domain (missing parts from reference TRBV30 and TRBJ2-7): SQTIHQWPATLVQPVGSPLSLECTVEGTSNPNLYWYRQAAGRGLQLLFYSVGIGQISSEVPQNLSASRPQDRQFILSSKKLLLSDSGFYLCAWRRSTSGTDEQYFGPGTRLTVT.

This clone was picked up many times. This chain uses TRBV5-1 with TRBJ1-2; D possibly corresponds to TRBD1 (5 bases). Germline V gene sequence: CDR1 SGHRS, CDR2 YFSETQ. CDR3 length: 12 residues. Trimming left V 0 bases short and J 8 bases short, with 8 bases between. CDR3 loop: CASSLAGWGYTF. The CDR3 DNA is TGCGCCAGCAGCTTGGCAGGGTGGGGCTACACCTTC.

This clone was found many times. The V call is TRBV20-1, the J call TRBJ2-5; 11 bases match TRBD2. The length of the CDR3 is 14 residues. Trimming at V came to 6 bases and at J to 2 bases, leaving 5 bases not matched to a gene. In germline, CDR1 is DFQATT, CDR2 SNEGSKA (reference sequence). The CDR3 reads CSAAGTSGQETQYF. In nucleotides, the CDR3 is TGCAGTGCGGCTGGGACTAGCGGTCAAGAGACCCAGTACTTC.